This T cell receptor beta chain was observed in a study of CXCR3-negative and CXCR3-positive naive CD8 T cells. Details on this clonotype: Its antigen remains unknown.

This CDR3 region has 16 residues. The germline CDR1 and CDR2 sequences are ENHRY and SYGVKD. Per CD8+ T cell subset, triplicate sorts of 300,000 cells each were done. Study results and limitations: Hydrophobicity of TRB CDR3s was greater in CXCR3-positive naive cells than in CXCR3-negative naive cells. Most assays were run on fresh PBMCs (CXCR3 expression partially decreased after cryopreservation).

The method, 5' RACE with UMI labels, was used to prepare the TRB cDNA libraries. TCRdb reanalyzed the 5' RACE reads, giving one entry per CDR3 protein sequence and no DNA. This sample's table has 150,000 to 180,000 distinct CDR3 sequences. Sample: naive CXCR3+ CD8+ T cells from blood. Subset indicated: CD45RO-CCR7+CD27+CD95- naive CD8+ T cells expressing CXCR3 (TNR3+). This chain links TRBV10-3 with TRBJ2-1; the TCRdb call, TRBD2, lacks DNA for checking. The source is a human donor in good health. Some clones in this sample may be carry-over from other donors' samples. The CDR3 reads CAISERAGTPNNEQFF.